A selection of T cell receptor beta chains follows, all from one sample in a study of blood T cell repertoires in COVID-19. Profiled with immunoSEQ multiplex PCR; TCRdb holds only in-frame clones, not every one. The table has about 180,000 clones, around 83% seen once. The material sequenced was PBMCs or T cells enriched from blood (not recorded which). The origin of the receptors is a man aged 40-55 years who had recovered from COVID-19. CDR3s include the opening cysteine and the closing phenylalanine or tryptophan. The order of the fields is clone size, J gene, V gene, CDR3 protein. Rows give clone size only sometimes, using once, few, many, or a class for an expanded clone.

clone_size: -
j_call: TRBJ1-2
v_call: TRBV7-2
cdr3_aa: CASSQGGFYGYTF

clone_size: -
j_call: TRBJ1-6
v_call: TRBV27
cdr3_aa: CASSLGGRLGQGPSPLHF

clone_size: -
j_call: TRBJ2-3
v_call: TRBV7-8
cdr3_aa: CARSPRDFSGTDTQYF

clone_size: -
j_call: TRBJ2-5
v_call: TRBV4-1
cdr3_aa: CASSQGLTTGLSKETQYF

clone_size: -
j_call: TRBJ2-7
v_call: TRBV30
cdr3_aa: CAWSGRGLYEQYF

clone_size: -
j_call: TRBJ2-5
v_call: TRBV5-1
cdr3_aa: CATAAGTGRGETQYF

clone_size: -
j_call: TRBJ1-2
v_call: TRBV6-5
cdr3_aa: CASSFQGGGRYGYTF

clone_size: -
j_call: TRBJ1-2
v_call: TRBV29-1
cdr3_aa: CSVGVGITDYGYTF

clone_size: -
j_call: TRBJ1-5
v_call: TRBV12-5
cdr3_aa: CASGEGQALNQPQHF

clone_size: once
j_call: TRBJ2-1
v_call: TRBV28
cdr3_aa: CASSFSSGGDNEQFF

clone_size: once
j_call: TRBJ2-1
v_call: TRBV28
cdr3_aa: CASSFRDRGLGYNEQFF

clone_size: -
j_call: TRBJ2-5
v_call: TRBV9
cdr3_aa: CASSVGLSETQYF

clone_size: once
j_call: TRBJ2-2
v_call: TRBV5-1
cdr3_aa: CASSSAGGPLGELFF

clone_size: -
j_call: TRBJ1-1
v_call: TRBV7-9
cdr3_aa: CASSPAGRKRGDTEAFF

clone_size: -
j_call: TRBJ1-6
v_call: TRBV3-1/TRBV3-2
cdr3_aa: CASSQRTGSPLHF

clone_size: -
j_call: TRBJ2-1
v_call: TRBV15
cdr3_aa: CATSRIASGSSYNEQFF

clone_size: -
j_call: TRBJ1-2
v_call: TRBV19
cdr3_aa: CASRIQGAYGYTF

clone_size: -
j_call: TRBJ2-7
v_call: TRBV28
cdr3_aa: CASNPTFSGRVFYEQYF

clone_size: once
j_call: TRBJ2-2
v_call: TRBV5-1
cdr3_aa: CASSLSSGTRNTGELFF

clone_size: -
j_call: TRBJ1-1
v_call: TRBV7-9
cdr3_aa: CASSSGQGADTEAFF

clone_size: -
j_call: TRBJ2-2
v_call: TRBV2
cdr3_aa: CAIRAGVAGELFF

clone_size: -
j_call: TRBJ2-4
v_call: TRBV3-1/TRBV3-2
cdr3_aa: CASSPYRRLAAKNIQYF

clone_size: -
j_call: TRBJ1-5
v_call: TRBV19
cdr3_aa: CASSIGRGGDYSNQPQHF

clone_size: -
j_call: TRBJ1-2
v_call: TRBV30
cdr3_aa: CAWNQGIPTGGLPNIYGYTF

clone_size: -
j_call: TRBJ1-1
v_call: TRBV4-1
cdr3_aa: CASSPTGGRNTEAFF

clone_size: once
j_call: TRBJ2-7
v_call: TRBV12-3/TRBV12-4
cdr3_aa: CASSLRLSYEQYF

clone_size: -
j_call: TRBJ2-1
v_call: TRBV13
cdr3_aa: CASSPSLAGGRWNEQFF

clone_size: -
j_call: TRBJ1-2
v_call: TRBV6-5
cdr3_aa: CASSPRGLNYGYTF

clone_size: -
j_call: TRBJ1-6
v_call: TRBV15
cdr3_aa: CATAGTAPPGAIAPLHF

clone_size: -
j_call: TRBJ2-7
v_call: TRBV27
cdr3_aa: CASSSGTRRFEQYF

clone_size: -
j_call: TRBJ1-1
v_call: TRBV6-5
cdr3_aa: CASSYRQGGSTFF

clone_size: -
j_call: TRBJ2-1
v_call: TRBV10-3
cdr3_aa: CAITGQGAGYNEQFF

clone_size: -
j_call: TRBJ1-6
v_call: TRBV4-2
cdr3_aa: CASSQVGEGNSPLHF

clone_size: -
j_call: TRBJ2-7
v_call: TRBV27
cdr3_aa: CASRLGRAYEQYF

clone_size: -
j_call: TRBJ2-1
v_call: TRBV7-2
cdr3_aa: CASSLVTSGDNEQFF

clone_size: -
j_call: TRBJ1-3
v_call: TRBV12-3/TRBV12-4
cdr3_aa: CASSTAPYTIYF

clone_size: -
j_call: TRBJ1-1
v_call: TRBV15
cdr3_aa: CATSRDRGLETEAFF

clone_size: -
j_call: TRBJ2-7
v_call: TRBV11-2
cdr3_aa: CASSAWDRGLYEQYF

clone_size: -
j_call: TRBJ1-2
v_call: TRBV19
cdr3_aa: CASSATGQTTYGYTF

clone_size: -
j_call: TRBJ2-1
v_call: TRBV5-1
cdr3_aa: CASSLDGISYNEQFF

clone_size: -
j_call: TRBJ2-7
v_call: TRBV11-2
cdr3_aa: CASSFDWAALHF

clone_size: -
j_call: TRBJ1-6
v_call: TRBV14
cdr3_aa: CASSLGITLHF

clone_size: -
j_call: TRBJ2-2
v_call: TRBV5-1
cdr3_aa: CASTTASASNTGELFF

clone_size: -
j_call: TRBJ1-4
v_call: TRBV9
cdr3_aa: CASSPGVANEKLFF

clone_size: -
j_call: TRBJ1-6
v_call: TRBV16
cdr3_aa: CASSQFRGDNSPLHF

clone_size: -
j_call: TRBJ1-2
v_call: TRBV21-1
cdr3_aa: CASGGQNYGYTF

clone_size: -
j_call: TRBJ2-6
v_call: TRBV9
cdr3_aa: CASSRVLGGRGANVLTF